The 3 T cell receptor beta chains given below trace back to one sample, sequenced in a study of cytomegalovirus exposure and HLA in healthy donors (dated 2017 in TCRdb). Receptor amplification or capture employed the immunoSEQ multiplex PCR assay. The multiplex PCR relied on a mix of 60 forward primers for TCR Vbeta segments and 13 reverse primers for TCR Jbeta segments. As stored in TCRdb, this immuneACCESS dataset retains in-frame rearrangements with V and J assigned. A fraction of the clones does not appear; measured against another copy, unresolved V genes explain less than half of the discrepancy, and the remainder lacks a known reason. The sample contains approximately 150,000 clones, 70% to 80% of them found a single time. Together, the top ten hold around 1.9% of the sample. Sample: PBMCs. These receptors all stem from a man aged 40-50 years in good health and CMV-seronegative.

This chain connects TRBV5-1 to TRBJ2-7; 9 bases fit TRBD1. V dropped 4 bases and J dropped 1; count of bases not matched to a gene: 3. CDR3 length equals 14 residues. Germline V CDR1 and CDR2: SGHRS, YFSETQ. DNA for the CDR3: TGCGCCAGCAGCCTGGACAGGGGATCCTACGAGCAGTACTTC. Amino acid sequence: CASSLDRGSYEQYF.

The rearrangement uses TRBV19 and TRBJ2-1; D is undetermined. V was trimmed by 3 bases and J by 3 bases, leaving 6 bases between them. Germline V gives CDR1 LNHDA, CDR2 SQIVND (reference sequence). The CDR3 has 13 residues. This CDR3 is CASSIPGYNEQFF. In DNA form, the CDR3 reads TGTGCCAGTAGTATCCCGGGCTACAATGAGCAGTTCTTC.

The chain uses TRBV10-1 and TRBJ1-5; tentatively, D is TRBD1 (5 bases). The CDR3 runs 16 residues. Germline CDR1 reads WNHNN; CDR2 reads SYGVQD (reference sequence). V was clipped by 2 bases and J by 2 bases, with 13 bases between them. CDR3 sequence (DNA): TGCGCCAGCAGTGAGGAGGCAGGGTGGGGCAATCAGCCCCAGCATTTT. This encodes CASSEEAGWGNQPQHF.